This T cell receptor (beta chain) was captured in a study of regulatory T cells in long-lasting Graves disease. Notes on this clonotype: What it binds is unknown.

Germline assignment: CDR1 LGHNA and CDR2 YNFKEQ. The V end was cut by 0 bases, the J end by 2 bases, with 15 bases between. The CDR3 extends over 17 amino acids. Construction of the TCR beta libraries employed iRepertoire HTBI primers in conjunction with Arm-PCR of CDR3 regions. TCRdb re-called the multiplex PCR reads with MiXCR, one entry per CDR3 protein. The repertoire holds 500,000 to 700,000 distinct CDR3 sequences, with approximately 15% as singletons. Stated time point: newly diagnosed GD, antithyroid drugs for less than 3 months. PBMC RNA served as the TCR library source. Regarding the study as a whole: Newly diagnosed Graves' patients exceeded persistent ones in TCR diversity. Results may be inaccurate due to the small sample size.

These same records also appear under a second study, on T cells in Graves' hyperthyroidism and ophthalmopathy. In that study: Exclusion followed for patients with uncontrolled infection, other autoimmune disease, pregnancy or lactation. Ophthalmopathy was told apart from stable hyperthyroidism by a 13 V-J model.

Material: peripheral blood mononuclear cells (PBMCs), obtained at new diagnosis, from a patient treated with antithyroid drugs. The receptor comes from a woman in her twenties or thirties with Graves disease. The chain has TRBV4-2 and TRBJ2-3; tentatively, D is TRBD1 (6 bases). DNA of the CDR3: TGTGCCAGCAGCCAAGATAAGGGGCAGGGGATCACAGATACGCAGTATTTT. It is translated as CASSQDKGQGITDTQYF.